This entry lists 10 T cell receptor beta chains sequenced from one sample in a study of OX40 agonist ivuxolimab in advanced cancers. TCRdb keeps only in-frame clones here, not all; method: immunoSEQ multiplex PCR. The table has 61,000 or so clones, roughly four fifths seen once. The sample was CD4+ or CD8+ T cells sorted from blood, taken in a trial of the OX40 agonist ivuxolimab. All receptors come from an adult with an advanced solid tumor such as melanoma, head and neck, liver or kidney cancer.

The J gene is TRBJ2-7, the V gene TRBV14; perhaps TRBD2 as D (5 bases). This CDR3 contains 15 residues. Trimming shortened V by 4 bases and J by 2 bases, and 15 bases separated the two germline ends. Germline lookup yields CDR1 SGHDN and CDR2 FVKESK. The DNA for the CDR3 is TGTGCCAGCAGCCCCGGGGATTGGGGTACCTACGAGCAGTACTTC. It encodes CASSPGDWGTYEQYF.

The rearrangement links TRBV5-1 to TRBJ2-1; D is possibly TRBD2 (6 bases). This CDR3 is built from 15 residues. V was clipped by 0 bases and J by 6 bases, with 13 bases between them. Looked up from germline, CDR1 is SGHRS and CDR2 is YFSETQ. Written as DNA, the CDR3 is TGCGCCAGCAGCTTGGTTCTAGCGCCTGGCAATGAGCAGTTCTTC. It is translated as CASSLVLAPGNEQFF.

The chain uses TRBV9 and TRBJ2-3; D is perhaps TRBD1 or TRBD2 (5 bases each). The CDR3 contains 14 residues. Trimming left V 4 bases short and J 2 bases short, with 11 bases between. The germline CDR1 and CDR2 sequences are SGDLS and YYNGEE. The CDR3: CASSPGTLTDTQYF. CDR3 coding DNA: TGTGCCAGCAGCCCCGGGACCCTCACAGATACGCAGTATTTT.

The CDR3, as DNA: TGTGCCAGCAGTTTGGGGGACGCGGAGACCCAGTACTTC. Its translation: CASSLGDAETQYF. This chain uses TRBV6-5 with TRBJ2-5, with D possibly being TRBD1 or TRBD2 (5 bases each). This CDR3 has 13 amino acids. Germline CDR1 MNHEY, CDR2 SVGAGI. V lost 4 bases and J 5 bases, leaving 11 bases between the germline ends.

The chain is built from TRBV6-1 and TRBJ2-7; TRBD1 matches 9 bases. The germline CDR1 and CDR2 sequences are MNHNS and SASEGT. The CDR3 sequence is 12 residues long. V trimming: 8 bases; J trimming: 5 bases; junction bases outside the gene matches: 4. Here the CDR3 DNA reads TGTGCCAGCGCCGGACAGGGGAACGAGCAGTACTTC. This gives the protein CASAGQGNEQYF.

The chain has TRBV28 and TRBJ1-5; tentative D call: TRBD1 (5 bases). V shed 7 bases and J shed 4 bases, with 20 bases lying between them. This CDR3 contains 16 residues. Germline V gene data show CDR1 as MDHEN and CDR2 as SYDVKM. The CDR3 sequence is CASTSRLGLGNQPQHF. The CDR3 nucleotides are TGTGCCAGCACAAGCCGACTGGGGCTGGGAAATCAGCCCCAGCATTTT.

Written as DNA, the CDR3 is TGCGCCAGCAGCCAAGATGGGCCCTTACCTACGCAGTATTTT. This sequence encodes CASSQDGPLPTQYF. The rearrangement joins TRBV4-3 to TRBJ2-3; D gene ambiguous. The V and J ends lost 0 bases and 8 bases respectively, with 12 bases between them. The CDR3 spans 14 residues. CDR1 is LGHNA, CDR2 YSLEER, per germline.

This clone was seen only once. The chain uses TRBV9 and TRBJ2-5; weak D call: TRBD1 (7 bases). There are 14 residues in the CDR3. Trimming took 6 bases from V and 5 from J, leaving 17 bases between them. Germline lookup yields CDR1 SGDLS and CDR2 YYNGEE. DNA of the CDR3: TGTGCCAGCAACAGGGGAGGTCCGGACGAGACCCAGTACTTC. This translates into CASNRGGPDETQYF.

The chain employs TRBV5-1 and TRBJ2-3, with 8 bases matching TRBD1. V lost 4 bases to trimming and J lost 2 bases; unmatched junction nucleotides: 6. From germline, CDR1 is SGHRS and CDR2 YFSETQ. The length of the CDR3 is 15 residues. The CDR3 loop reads CASSVTGASTDTQYF. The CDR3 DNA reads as TGCGCCAGCAGCGTGACAGGGGCCTCCACAGATACGCAGTATTTT.

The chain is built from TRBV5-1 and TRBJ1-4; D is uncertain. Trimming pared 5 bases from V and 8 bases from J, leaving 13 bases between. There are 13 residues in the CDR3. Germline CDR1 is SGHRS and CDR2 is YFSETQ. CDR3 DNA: TGCGCCAGCAGACTAAAGACAAGCGAAAAACTGTTTTTT. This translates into CASRLKTSEKLFF.